The 24 T cell receptor beta chains below come from one sample, sequenced in a study of blood T cell repertoires in COVID-19. The data were produced by immunoSEQ multiplex PCR, yet TCRdb's version contains in-frame clones alone and is incomplete. The sample holds some 330,000 clones, around 87% seen once. The source material was PBMCs or T cells enriched from blood (not recorded which). These receptors were collected from a man aged 35-49 years in a cohort exposed to, infected with or recovered from COVID-19 (not recorded which).

This chain links TRBV2 with TRBJ2-1, with 9 bases identical to TRBD2. The V and J ends lost 5 bases and 4 bases, in that order; junction bases with no gene match: 6. Looked up from germline, CDR1 is SNHLY and CDR2 is FYNNEI. The length of the CDR3 is 15 residues. The CDR3 loop reads CASSPTSGIYNEQFF. Written as DNA, the CDR3 is TGTGCCAGCAGTCCGACTAGCGGAATATACAATGAGCAGTTCTTC.

The chain joins TRBV7-3 to TRBJ2-2; 8 bases map to TRBD2. V trimming: 5 bases; J trimming: 1 base; junction bases outside the gene matches: 6. Per the germline V gene, CDR1 is SGHTA and CDR2 is FQGTGA. The CDR3 has 16 amino acids. The CDR3 here is CASSGLAAKNTGELFF. The CDR3 nucleotides are TGTGCCAGCAGCGGACTAGCCGCAAAGAACACCGGGGAGCTGTTTTTT. Complete variable domain (other parts from reference TRBV7-3 and TRBJ2-2): GAGVSQTPSNKVTEKGKYVELRCDPISGHTALYWYRQSLGQGPEFLIYFQGTGAADDSGLPNDRFFAVRPEGSVSTLKIQRTERGDSAVYLCASSGLAAKNTGELFFGEGSRLTVL.

This chain joins TRBV19 and TRBJ1-2; D gene unclear. There are 12 residues in the CDR3. Trimming removed 7 bases at V and 4 bases at J, with 10 bases between. Germline assignment: CDR1 LNHDA and CDR2 SQIVND (reference sequence). CDR3 amino acids: CASTTWSYGYTF. Here the CDR3 DNA reads TGTGCCAGTACAACTTGGAGCTATGGCTACACCTTC.

The gene calls are TRBV4-2 and TRBJ1-4; D perhaps matches TRBD1 (5 bases). V shed 4 bases and J shed 4 bases, with 13 bases lying between them. CDR3 length: 15 residues. The germline CDR1 and CDR2 sequences are LGHNA and YNFKEQ. The CDR3 DNA is TGTGCCAGCAGCCCTCAGGGAAACGGTAATGAAAAACTGTTTTTT. This sequence encodes CASSPQGNGNEKLFF.

V and J are TRBV14 and TRBJ1-4, with D unresolved. This CDR3 has 12 residues. CDR1 SGHDN and CDR2 FVKESK come from the germline V gene. Deletions cut 1 base from V and 8 bases from J, with 5 bases between. The CDR3 loop is CASSQGGEKLFF. The CDR3 DNA reads as TGTGCCAGCAGCCAAGGAGGAGAAAAACTGTTTTTT.

The chain has TRBV5-1 and TRBJ1-1, with D uncertain. Looked up from germline, CDR1 is SGHRS and CDR2 is YFSETQ. CDR3 size: 14 residues. V was clipped by 0 bases and J by 5 bases, with 11 bases between them. The CDR3 bases are TGCGCCAGCAGCTTGGATCCGGGGTTTACTGAAGCTTTCTTT. Translating gives CASSLDPGFTEAFF.

V is TRBV5-1 and J is TRBJ1-2, with 7 bases lining up with TRBD1. CDR3 length: 14 amino acids. CDR1 and CDR2 (germline): SGHRS, YFSETQ. J was trimmed by 3 bases and V by 4 bases; bases with no gene match: 6. The CDR3 DNA reads as TGCGCCAGCAGCGTTGAGACAGGGTACTATGGCTACACCTTC. This translates into CASSVETGYYGYTF.

As for this clone: Within the sample, other DNA sequences also encode this same CDR3. This CDR3 reads CASSLGQGSGYTF. In DNA, the CDR3 is TGTGCCAGCAGTTTAGGGCAGGGAAGCGGCTACACCTTC. The chain is built from TRBV27 and TRBJ1-2; D is perhaps TRBD1 (5 bases). The V gene's germline CDR1 is MNHEY and CDR2 SMNVEV (reference sequence). The CDR3 is made up of 13 amino acids. Trimming left V 2 bases short and J 8 bases short, with 12 bases between.

This chain links TRBV18 with TRBJ1-4, with TRBD1 matching over 7 bases. In germline, CDR1 is KGHSH, CDR2 LQKENI. The CDR3 runs 15 residues. With 0 bases clipped from V and 7 bases from J, the junction kept 5 bases outside the gene matches. CDR3 nucleotide sequence: TGTGCCAGCTCACCACCGACAGGGTTTGGTGAAAAACTGTTTTTT. Amino acids: CASSPPTGFGEKLFF. The variable domain in full, completed from reference TRBV18 and TRBJ1-4, reads NAGVMQNPRHLVRRRGQEARLRCSPMKGHSHVYWYRQLPEEGLKFMVYLQKENIIDESGMPKERFSAEFPKEGPSILRIQQVVRGDSAAYFCASSPPTGFGEKLFFGSGTQLSVL.

J is TRBJ2-3 and V is TRBV19; 8 bases are a match to TRBD2. The germline V gene has CDR1 LNHDA and CDR2 SQIVND (reference sequence). Unmatched junction bases numbered 4, after V lost 5 bases and J lost 0 bases. The CDR3 length is 15 residues. For the CDR3, the DNA is TGTGCCAGTAGTCCCCAGCGGGGGAGCACAGATACGCAGTATTTT. It specifies CASSPQRGSTDTQYF.

This clone was detected once. The chain has TRBV27 and TRBJ2-7; D gene ambiguous. The CDR3 has 10 residues. Trimming stripped 7 bases from V and 6 bases from J, with 7 bases between. Germline CDR1 reads MNHEY; CDR2 reads SMNVEV (reference sequence). Written as DNA, the CDR3 is TGTGCCAGCACCCAGTTCGAGCAGTACTTC. It is translated as CASTQFEQYF.

This clone was seen more than once but under ten times. This chain joins TRBV5-1 and TRBJ1-1; 7 bases agree with TRBD1. Germline-derived CDR1 and CDR2 are SGHRS and YFSETQ. This CDR3 comprises 16 residues. V lost 4 bases, J lost 0 bases, and 9 bases stayed unmatched. Here the CDR3 DNA reads TGCGCCAGCAGCCCGGCGGGGACAGCCTTGAACACTGAAGCTTTCTTT. Residues: CASSPAGTALNTEAFF.

This clone has only one observation. CDR3 nucleotide sequence: TGTGCCAGCAGCGTCATGCGGGGGCAAGAAAAACTGTTTTTT. Residues: CASSVMRGQEKLFF. The chain joins TRBV7-9 to TRBJ1-4, with D perhaps TRBD1 (6 bases). Trimming took off 5 bases at V and 8 bases at J, with 15 bases between the two ends. The V gene's germline CDR1 is SEHNR and CDR2 FQNEAQ (reference sequence). The CDR3 loop spans 14 amino acids.

This clone was detected only a few times. V is TRBV6-4 and J is TRBJ2-1; TRBD2 matches 13 bases. There are 14 residues in the CDR3. The V and J ends lost 6 bases and 8 bases, in that order; junction bases with no gene match: 4. Germline-derived CDR1 and CDR2 are MRHNA and SNTAGT. In DNA, the CDR3 is TGTGCCAGCAGCCGCGGACTAGCGGGAGATGAGCAGTTCTTC. It translates to CASSRGLAGDEQFF.

The CDR3 protein is CASSPQGSMETQYF. CDR3 in DNA: TGTGCCAGCAGTCCCCAGGGGAGTATGGAGACCCAGTACTTC. The V gene is TRBV27, the J gene TRBJ2-5; D may be TRBD1 (6 bases). CDR3 size: 14 residues. The germline V gene encodes CDR1 MNHEY and CDR2 SMNVEV (reference sequence). Trimming pared 5 bases from V and 5 bases from J, leaving 15 bases between.

The chain recombines TRBV4-2 with TRBJ1-1; D is unresolved. The V and J ends lost 0 bases and 7 bases respectively, with 12 bases between them. Germline V gene data show CDR1 as LGHNA and CDR2 as YNFKEQ. The CDR3 consists of 14 residues. CDR3 sequence reads: CASSQDGGTDEAFF. The CDR3 bases are TGTGCCAGCAGCCAAGACGGAGGAACGGATGAAGCTTTCTTT.

The chain recombines TRBV7-9 with TRBJ1-1; 8 bases map to TRBD1. The germline CDR1 and CDR2 sequences are SEHNR and FQNEAQ (reference sequence). V shed 5 bases and J 6 bases; nucleotides not matched to a gene: 20. The CDR3 is 18 amino acids. The DNA for the CDR3 is TGTGCCAGCAGCCCCCGCGGTCCAGGGGGCGAGTTAAGGCCTGAAGCTTTCTTT. It specifies CASSPRGPGGELRPEAFF.

The V call is TRBV28, the J call TRBJ1-1; 7 bases are a match to TRBD1. Germline V CDR1 and CDR2: MDHEN, SYDVKM. This CDR3 has 15 amino acids. The J segment lost 0 bases and the V segment lost 7 bases, leaving 8 bases of the junction unmatched. CDR3 amino acids: CASTRAGTVNTEAFF. CDR3 nucleotides: TGTGCCAGCACCCGGGCCGGGACAGTGAACACTGAAGCTTTCTTT.

The rearrangement joins TRBV7-8 to TRBJ2-3; the D gene is possibly TRBD2 (5 bases). The CDR3 spans 16 residues. Deletions cut 5 bases from V and 2 bases from J, with 17 bases between. Germline values: CDR1 SGHVS, CDR2 FQNEAQ. DNA of the CDR3: TGTGCCAGCAGCCTCGCCGCTAGCAGGTACACAGATACGCAGTATTTT. It translates to CASSLAASRYTDTQYF.

This sequence joins TRBV24-1 and TRBJ2-7; D might be TRBD1 (6 bases). This CDR3 comprises 15 residues. Deletions cut 2 bases from V and 0 bases from J, with 10 bases between. CDR1 and CDR2 (germline): KGHDR, SFDVKD. The CDR3 protein is CATSDSTGNSYEQYF. The CDR3, as DNA: TGTGCCACCAGTGATTCAACAGGGAACTCCTACGAGCAGTACTTC.

The chain joins TRBV29-1 to TRBJ2-7; tentatively, D is TRBD2 (5 bases). CDR1 and CDR2 from the germline V gene are SQVTM and ANQGSEA. V dropped 4 bases and J dropped 3 bases, with 13 bases sitting between them. The CDR3 sequence is 13 residues long. CDR3 nucleotide sequence: TGCAGCGTTGTTGCTAGCCGCAGCTACGAGCAGTACTTC. It yields the protein CSVVASRSYEQYF.

The chain uses TRBV19 and TRBJ2-7, with TRBD2 matching 11 bases. V lost 5 bases and J lost 4; bases outside the gene matches: 7. The CDR3 has 15 amino acids. Germline V gives CDR1 LNHDA, CDR2 SQIVND (reference sequence). Written as DNA, the CDR3 is TGTGCCAGTAGTGGATCCGGGACTAGCGGTTACGAGCAGTACTTC. Protein product: CASSGSGTSGYEQYF.

The chain links TRBV25-1 to TRBJ2-2, with a possible D match to TRBD1 (5 bases). Germline V gene sequence: CDR1 MGHDK, CDR2 SYGVNS. Trimming shortened V by 4 bases and J by 3 bases, and 18 bases separated the two germline ends. This CDR3 region has 17 residues. The CDR3 region has the DNA TGTGCCAGCAGTGCCCCGGGCAGGGTTGCGGACACCGGGGAGCTGTTTTTT. Translated, it gives CASSAPGRVADTGELFF.

This chain connects TRBV9 to TRBJ2-1; TRBD2 aligns across 11 bases. J was trimmed by 8 bases and V by 2 bases; bases with no gene match: 3. CDR1 is SGDLS, CDR2 YYNGEE, per germline. The CDR3 totals 14 residues. CDR3 loop: CASSVLAGGYEQFF. The CDR3 DNA follows: TGTGCCAGCAGCGTTCTAGCGGGAGGTTATGAGCAGTTCTTC.